Following are 26 T cell receptor beta chains from one sample sequenced in a study of early T cells in non-severe SARS-CoV-2 infection. TCRdb fed the 5' RACE reads into MiXCR, producing one record per CDR3 protein. Found here are about 45,000 distinct CDR3 sequences, roughly 10% of them singletons; the top ten hold roughly a fifth. The sequenced sample was whole blood. These receptors were taken from an adult who was a healthcare worker with PCR-confirmed SARS-CoV-2 infection or an uninfected control (not recorded which).

This clonotype was seen ten or more times. The rearrangement joins TRBV3-1 to TRBJ2-7; TRBD2 matches at 14 bases. Germline values: CDR1 LGHDT, CDR2 YNNKEL (reference sequence). With 6 bases clipped from V and 3 bases from J, the junction kept 4 bases outside the gene matches. CDR3 size: 15 residues. The CDR3 loop is CASRKGLAGDYEQYF. The CDR3 nucleotides read TGTGCCAGCAGAAAGGGACTAGCGGGAGACTACGAGCAGTACTTC.

This clonotype was observed at least ten times. The genes are TRBV12-3 or TRBV12-4 and TRBJ2-3, with 7 bases identical to TRBD1. CDR3 length equals 16 residues. With V trimmed by 2 bases and J by 2 bases, 7 bases remained unmatched. CDR3 loop: CASSLPRDSDTDTQYF. The CDR3 DNA sequence: TGTGCCAGCAGTTTACCCCGGGACAGTGACACAGATACGCAGTATTTT.

This clonotype has at least ten counts. The chain links TRBV5-1 to TRBJ1-5, with unresolved D. Germline-derived CDR1 and CDR2 are SGHRS and YFSETQ. CDR3 size: 15 residues. Trimming shortened V by 0 bases and J by 1 base, and 8 bases separated the two germline ends. The CDR3 loop is CASSLDGMSNQPQHF. CDR3 nucleotides: TGCGCCAGCAGCTTGGACGGAATGAGCAATCAGCCCCAGCATTTT.

This clonotype has ten or more counts. The chain couples TRBV9 to TRBJ2-6, with D hard to call. Germline V gene lookup returns CDR1 SGDLS and CDR2 YYNGEE. V was pared by 6 bases and J by 4 bases, with 14 bases between. This CDR3 region has 15 residues. The CDR3 DNA sequence: TGTGCCAGCACCTCCGGCTCTCTGGGGGCCAACGTCCTGACTTTC. Translating gives CASTSGSLGANVLTF.

This clonotype was recorded at least ten times. This chain links TRBV20-1 with TRBJ2-1, with 10 bases that match TRBD2. The CDR3 has 17 residues. Germline CDR1 reads DFQATT; CDR2 reads SNEGSKA (reference sequence). V lost 1 base and J lost 4; bases outside the gene matches: 10. CDR3 protein: CSARGGAGTSVYNEQFF. CDR3 nucleotide sequence: TGCAGTGCTAGAGGAGGGGCCGGGACTAGCGTTTACAATGAGCAGTTCTTC.

About this clonotype: Possible read error: a much larger clone is one base away. This chain connects TRBV5-1 to TRBJ2-6; D remains ambiguous. The germline V gene encodes CDR1 SGHRS and CDR2 YFSETQ. The CDR3 has 15 residues. The CDR3 sequence is CSSSLNAAGANVLTF. DNA of the CDR3: TGCTCCAGCAGCTTGAACGCTGCCGGGGCCAACGTCCTGACTTTC.

In its sample, this clonotype was seen a few times. This chain connects TRBV18 to TRBJ1-4; D uncertain. CDR3 length: 13 residues. Trimming stripped 6 bases from V and 7 bases from J, with 12 bases between. CDR1 KGHSH and CDR2 LQKENI come from the germline V gene. CDR3 sequence reads: CASSASTGEKLFF. In DNA, the CDR3 is TGTGCCAGCTCGGCCTCCACCGGTGAAAAACTGTTTTTT.

The genes are TRBV15 and TRBJ2-5; 8 bases line up with TRBD1. Per the germline V gene, CDR1 is LNHNV and CDR2 is YYDKDF (reference sequence). After removal of 4 bases from V and 5 bases from J, the junction contained 9 bases not matched to a gene. The CDR3 has 15 residues. The CDR3 loop reads CATSTMGQAHETQYF. The CDR3 coding sequence is TGTGCCACCAGCACGATGGGACAGGCCCATGAGACCCAGTACTTC. The full variable domain, in which reference TRBV15 and TRBJ2-5 provide the parts outside the CDR3, is DAMVIQNPRYQVTQFGKPVTLSCSQTLNHNVMYWYQQKSSQAPKLLFHYYDKDFNNEADTPDNFQSRRPNTSFCFLDIRSPGLGDTAMYLCATSTMGQAHETQYFGPGTRLLVL.

The chain employs TRBV5-6 and TRBJ2-5; unclear D gene. The CDR3 contains 13 residues. The germline V gene has CDR1 SGHDT and CDR2 YYEEEE. Trimming stripped 0 bases from V and 3 bases from J, with 6 bases between. CDR3 nucleotides: TGTGCCAGCAGCTTGGGATTTGAAGAGACCCAGTACTTC. It yields the protein CASSLGFEETQYF.

The chain couples TRBV6-5 to TRBJ2-5; D gene ambiguous. Per the germline V gene, CDR1 is MNHEY and CDR2 is SVGAGI. This CDR3 region has 13 residues. The ends were cut back, 3 bases at V and 0 bases at J, with 5 bases in the middle. This CDR3 reads CASSYSYQETQYF. CDR3 in DNA: TGTGCCAGCAGTTATAGCTACCAAGAGACCCAGTACTTC.

Comment on this clonotype: A much larger clone differs from this one at a single base, so this may be a read error. The V gene is TRBV19, the J gene TRBJ2-6; no firm D call. Germline assignment: CDR1 LNHDA and CDR2 SQIVND (reference sequence). This CDR3 has 12 amino acids. This CDR3 is CATTSSAKVLTF. CDR3 DNA sequence: TGTGCCACCACGTCTTCGGCCAAAGTCCTGACTTTC. The variable domain in full, completed from reference TRBV19 and TRBJ2-6, reads DGGITQSPKYLFRKEGQNVTLSCEQNLNHDAMYWYRQDPGQGLRLIYYSQIVNDFQKGDIAEGYSVSREKKESFPLTVTSAQKNPTAFYLCATTSSAKVLTFGAGSRLTVL.

This clonotype appeared many times. The rearrangement uses TRBV28 and TRBJ2-1, with 11 bases fitting TRBD1. The CDR3 runs to 15 residues. V trimming: 3 bases; J trimming: 5 bases; junction bases outside the gene matches: 3. The germline CDR1 and CDR2 sequences are MDHEN and SYDVKM. The CDR3 loop is CASSLGGQGDNEQFF. CDR3 DNA sequence: TGTGCCAGCAGTTTGGGGGGACAGGGGGACAATGAGCAGTTCTTC.

This clonotype was counted at least ten times. The V gene is TRBV20-1, the J gene TRBJ1-2; perhaps TRBD1 as D (6 bases). The CDR3 loop spans 13 amino acids. V was trimmed by 3 bases and J by 3 bases, leaving 11 bases between them. The germline V gene encodes CDR1 DFQATT and CDR2 SNEGSKA (reference sequence). CDR3 protein: CSASSGVDYGYTF. The CDR3 DNA follows: TGCAGTGCTAGCTCAGGGGTGGACTATGGCTACACCTTC.

Ten or more counts support this clonotype. The chain is built from TRBV14 and TRBJ2-3; D remains ambiguous. With 4 bases removed from V and 10 bases from J, the gap between germline ends came to 18 bases. Germline values: CDR1 SGHDN, CDR2 FVKESK. The CDR3 is 14 amino acids. The CDR3 DNA reads TGTGCCAGCAGCCCCAGGCAGGCGGTCTCTGCGCAGTATTTT. Translated: CASSPRQAVSAQYF.

V gene TRBV10-3 combines with J gene TRBJ2-3, with TRBD2 matching 12 bases. This CDR3 is 16 amino acids long. Germline CDR1 reads ENHRY; CDR2 reads SYGVKD. V lost 0 bases, J lost 3 bases, and 1 base stayed unmatched. For the CDR3, the DNA is TGTGCCATCAGTGAGTCGACTAGCGGGAGAACAGATACGCAGTATTTT. It yields the protein CAISESTSGRTDTQYF.

This clonotype occurred a few times. The rearrangement links TRBV20-1 to TRBJ2-6; the D gene is possibly TRBD2 (5 bases). This CDR3 comprises 15 residues. Germline-derived CDR1 and CDR2 are DFQATT and SNEGSKA (reference sequence). V was shortened by 6 bases and J by 2 bases, with 14 bases between the two germline ends. This CDR3 is CSARTGLAGANVLTF. As DNA, the CDR3 is TGCAGTGCACGAACCGGACTCGCTGGGGCCAACGTCCTGACTTTC.

This clonotype was seen ten or more times. The V gene is TRBV7-2, the J gene TRBJ2-7; D gene ambiguous. V was cut by 3 bases and J by 2 bases, with 11 bases left in between. The CDR3 sequence is 14 residues long. The germline gives CDR1 SGHTA, CDR2 FQGNSA. The CDR3 spells CASSLGGPPYEQYF. The DNA for the CDR3 is TGTGCCAGCAGCTTGGGCGGTCCCCCCTACGAGCAGTACTTC.

This clonotype was detected only a few times. CDR3 residues: CASSYSGDKNTEAFF. For the CDR3, the DNA is TGTGCCAGCAGTTACTCTGGGGACAAGAACACTGAAGCTTTCTTT. This chain uses TRBV6-2 or TRBV6-3 with TRBJ1-1; TRBD1 might be the D (6 bases). The germline gives CDR1 MNHEY, CDR2 SVGEGT. Trimming stripped 0 bases from V and 1 base from J, with 9 bases between. The CDR3 spans 15 residues.

The rearrangement uses TRBV7-9 and TRBJ1-6; D remains unclear. The germline V gene encodes CDR1 SEHNR and CDR2 FQNEAQ (reference sequence). Trimming shortened V by 2 bases and J by 8 bases, and 10 bases separated the two germline ends. The CDR3 extends over 14 amino acids. CDR3 region: CASSLREADSPLHF. CDR3 nucleotides: TGTGCCAGCAGCTTAAGGGAGGCCGATTCACCCCTCCACTTT.

The table lists this clonotype with many counts. The V gene is TRBV28, the J gene TRBJ1-1; no definite D call. Between the trimmed V and J ends, which lost 6 bases and 5 bases, there was a span of 16 bases. The CDR3 loop spans 14 amino acids. Per germline, CDR1 MDHEN and CDR2 SYDVKM. Here the CDR3 DNA reads TGTGCCAGCAGCCCCTCCTCTTCTTTAACTGAAGCTTTCTTT. Translating gives CASSPSSSLTEAFF.

This clonotype was counted at least ten times. The rearrangement uses TRBV29-1 and TRBJ1-2, with 7 bases aligning to TRBD1. Germline assignment: CDR1 SQVTM and CDR2 ANQGSEA. V shed 0 bases, J shed 4 bases, and the junction held 20 bases outside the gene matches. CDR3 length equals 19 residues. DNA of the CDR3: TGCAGCGTTGAAGATCGAGGTCCCGGAGGGGGCAGGGATGGCTATGGCTACACCTTC. It translates to CSVEDRGPGGGRDGYGYTF.

This clonotype has a count of ten or more. This chain connects TRBV20-1 to TRBJ2-3; the D is unclear. Trimming stripped 1 base from V and 7 bases from J, with 6 bases between. CDR3 length: 11 residues. The germline gives CDR1 DFQATT, CDR2 SNEGSKA (reference sequence). The CDR3: CSARGAYTQYF. DNA for the CDR3: TGCAGTGCTAGAGGGGCATATACGCAGTATTTT.

The chain uses TRBV28 and TRBJ2-6; D is uncertain. Trimming took 6 bases from V and 0 from J, leaving 9 bases between them. This CDR3 is 15 amino acids long. The germline gives CDR1 MDHEN, CDR2 SYDVKM. Here the CDR3 DNA reads TGTGCCAGCAGACGTGGCACCTCTGGGGCCAACGTCCTGACTTTC. It specifies CASRRGTSGANVLTF.

V is TRBV7-2 and J is TRBJ2-7; 8 nucleotides line up with TRBD2. Per the germline V gene, CDR1 is SGHTA and CDR2 is FQGNSA. V gave up 5 bases and J gave up 10 bases; unmatched junction bases: 4. The CDR3 has 11 amino acids. The CDR3 is CASSPGLGQYF. The CDR3 DNA follows: TGTGCCAGCAGCCCGGGACTAGGTCAGTACTTC.

This clonotype was recorded a few times. The chain is built from TRBV7-2 and TRBJ1-5, with 7 bases that match TRBD1. V was clipped by 5 bases and J by 3 bases; unmatched bases: 4. The CDR3 runs to 14 residues. CDR1 is SGHTA and CDR2 is FQGNSA in the germline V gene. The chain's CDR3 is CASSPGQANQPQHF. The CDR3 DNA reads as TGTGCCAGCAGCCCAGGACAGGCCAATCAGCCCCAGCATTTT.

The sample holds a few counts of this clonotype. The genes are TRBV7-3 and TRBJ2-2, with 10 bases aligning to TRBD2. V was clipped by 4 bases and J by 7 bases; unmatched bases: 0. Germline assignment: CDR1 SGHTA and CDR2 FQGTGA. The CDR3 is 13 amino acids. CDR3 in amino acids: CASSSSGSGELFF. The CDR3 nucleotides read TGTGCCAGCAGCTCTAGCGGGAGCGGGGAGCTGTTTTTT.